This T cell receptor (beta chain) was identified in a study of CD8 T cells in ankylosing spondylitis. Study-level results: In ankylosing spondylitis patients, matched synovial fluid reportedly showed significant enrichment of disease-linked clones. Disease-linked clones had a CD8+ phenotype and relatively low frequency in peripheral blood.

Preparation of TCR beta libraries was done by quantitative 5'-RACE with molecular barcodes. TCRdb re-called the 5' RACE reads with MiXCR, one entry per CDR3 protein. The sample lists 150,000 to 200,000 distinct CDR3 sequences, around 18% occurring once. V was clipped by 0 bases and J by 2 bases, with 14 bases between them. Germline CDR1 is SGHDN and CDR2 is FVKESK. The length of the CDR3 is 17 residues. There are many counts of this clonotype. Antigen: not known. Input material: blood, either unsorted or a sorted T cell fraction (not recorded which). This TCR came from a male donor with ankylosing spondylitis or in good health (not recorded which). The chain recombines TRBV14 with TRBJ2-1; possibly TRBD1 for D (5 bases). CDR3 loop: CASSQDLGDSTYNEQFF. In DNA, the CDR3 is TGTGCCAGCAGCCAAGATTTAGGAGACAGTACCTACAATGAGCAGTTCTTC.